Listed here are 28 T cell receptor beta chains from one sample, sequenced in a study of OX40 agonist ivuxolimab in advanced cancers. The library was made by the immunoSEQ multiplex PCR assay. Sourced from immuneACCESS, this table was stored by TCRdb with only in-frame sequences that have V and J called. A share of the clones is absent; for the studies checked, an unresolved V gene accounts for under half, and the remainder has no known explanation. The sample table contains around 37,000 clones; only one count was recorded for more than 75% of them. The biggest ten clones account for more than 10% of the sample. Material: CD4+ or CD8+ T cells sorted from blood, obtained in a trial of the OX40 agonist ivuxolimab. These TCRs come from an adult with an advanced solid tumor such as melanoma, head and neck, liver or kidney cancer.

This CDR3 reads CASSLGTSGRPAYEQYF. The CDR3 DNA follows: TGTGCCAGCAGTCTCGGGACTAGCGGGAGACCAGCCTACGAGCAGTACTTC. The rearrangement links TRBV2 to TRBJ2-7; 14 bases agree with TRBD2. Per the germline V gene, CDR1 is SNHLY and CDR2 is FYNNEI. Trimming took 5 bases from V and 2 from J; bases not matched to a gene: 8. CDR3 length: 17 residues.

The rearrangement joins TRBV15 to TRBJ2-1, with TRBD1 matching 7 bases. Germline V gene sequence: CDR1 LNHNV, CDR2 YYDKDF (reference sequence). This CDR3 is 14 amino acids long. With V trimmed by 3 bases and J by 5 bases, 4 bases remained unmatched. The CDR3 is CATSSPDRDNEQFF. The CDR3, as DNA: TGTGCCACCAGCAGCCCCGACAGGGACAATGAGCAGTTCTTC. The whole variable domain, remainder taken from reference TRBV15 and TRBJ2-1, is DAMVIQNPRYQVTQFGKPVTLSCSQTLNHNVMYWYQQKSSQAPKLLFHYYDKDFNNEADTPDNFQSRRPNTSFCFLDIRSPGLGDTAMYLCATSSPDRDNEQFFGPGTRLTVL.

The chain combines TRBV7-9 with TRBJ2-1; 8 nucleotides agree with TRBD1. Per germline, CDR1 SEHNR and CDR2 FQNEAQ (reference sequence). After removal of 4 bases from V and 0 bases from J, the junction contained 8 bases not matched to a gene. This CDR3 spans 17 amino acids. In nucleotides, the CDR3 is TGTGCCAGCAGCTCCCCCGGGACAGGACGCTCCTACAATGAGCAGTTCTTC. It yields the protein CASSSPGTGRSYNEQFF.

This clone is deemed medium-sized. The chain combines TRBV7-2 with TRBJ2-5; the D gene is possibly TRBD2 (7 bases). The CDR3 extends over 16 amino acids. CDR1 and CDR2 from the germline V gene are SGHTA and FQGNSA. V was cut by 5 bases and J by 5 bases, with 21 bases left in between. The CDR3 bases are TGTGCCAGCAGCCCGGGGGGCGGGACCTTTGGGGAGACCCAGTACTTC. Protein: CASSPGGGTFGETQYF.

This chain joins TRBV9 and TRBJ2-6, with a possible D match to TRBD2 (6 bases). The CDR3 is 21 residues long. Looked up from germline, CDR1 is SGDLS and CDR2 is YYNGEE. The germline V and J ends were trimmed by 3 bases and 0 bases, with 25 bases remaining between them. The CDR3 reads CASSDPLREELVPSGANVLTF. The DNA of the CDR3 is TGTGCCAGCAGCGACCCGCTCAGGGAGGAGTTGGTTCCCTCTGGGGCCAACGTCCTGACTTTC.

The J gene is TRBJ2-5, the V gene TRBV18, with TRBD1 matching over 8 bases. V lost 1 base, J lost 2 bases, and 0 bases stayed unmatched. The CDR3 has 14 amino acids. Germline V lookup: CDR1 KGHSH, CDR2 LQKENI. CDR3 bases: TGTGCCAGCTCACCACGGACAGGGCAAGAGACCCAGTACTTC. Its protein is CASSPRTGQETQYF.

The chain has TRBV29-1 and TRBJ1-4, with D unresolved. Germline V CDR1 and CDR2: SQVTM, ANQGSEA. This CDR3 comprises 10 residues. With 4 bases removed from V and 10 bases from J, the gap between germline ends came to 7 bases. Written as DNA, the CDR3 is TGCAGCGTTGTTAGTGGAAAACTGTTTTTT. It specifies CSVVSGKLFF.

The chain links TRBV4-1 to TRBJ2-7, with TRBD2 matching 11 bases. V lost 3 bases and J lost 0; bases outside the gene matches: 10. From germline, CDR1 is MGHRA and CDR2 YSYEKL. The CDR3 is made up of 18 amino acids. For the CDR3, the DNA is TGCGCCAGCAGCCAGGTCCCGGGACTAGCGGAGAGCTCCTACGAGCAGTACTTC. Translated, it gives CASSQVPGLAESSYEQYF.

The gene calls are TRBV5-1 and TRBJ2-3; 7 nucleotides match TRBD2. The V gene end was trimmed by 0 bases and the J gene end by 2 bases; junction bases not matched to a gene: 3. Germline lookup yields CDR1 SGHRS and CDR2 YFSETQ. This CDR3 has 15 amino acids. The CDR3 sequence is CASSLGLAATDTQYF. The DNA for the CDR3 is TGCGCCAGCAGCTTGGGTCTAGCGGCCACAGATACGCAGTATTTT.

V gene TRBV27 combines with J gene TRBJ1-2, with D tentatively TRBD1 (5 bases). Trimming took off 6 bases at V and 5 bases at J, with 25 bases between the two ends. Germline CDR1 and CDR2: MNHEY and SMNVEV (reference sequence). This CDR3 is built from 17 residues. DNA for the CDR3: TGTGCCAGCAGCTCAGCAGTGGATGGGGCGGGCGTGTATGGCTACACCTTC. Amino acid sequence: CASSSAVDGAGVYGYTF.

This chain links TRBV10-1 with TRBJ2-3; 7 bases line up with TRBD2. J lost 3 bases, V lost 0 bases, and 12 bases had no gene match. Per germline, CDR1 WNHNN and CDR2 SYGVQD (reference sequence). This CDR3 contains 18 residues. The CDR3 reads CASSESTPEGGVTDTQYF. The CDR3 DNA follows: TGCGCCAGCAGTGAGTCGACTCCGGAGGGAGGGGTAACAGATACGCAGTATTTT.

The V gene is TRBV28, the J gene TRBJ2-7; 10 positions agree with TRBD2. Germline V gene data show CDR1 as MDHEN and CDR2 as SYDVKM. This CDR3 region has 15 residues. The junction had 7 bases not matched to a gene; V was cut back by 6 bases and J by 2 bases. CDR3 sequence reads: CASRAGTSVTYEQYF. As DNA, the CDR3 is TGTGCCAGCAGAGCAGGGACTAGCGTGACCTACGAGCAGTACTTC.

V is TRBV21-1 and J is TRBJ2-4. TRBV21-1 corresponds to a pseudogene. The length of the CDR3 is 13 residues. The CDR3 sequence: CARYTLAKNIQYF. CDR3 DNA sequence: TGTGCCAGGTACACACTAGCCAAAAACATTCAGTACTTC.

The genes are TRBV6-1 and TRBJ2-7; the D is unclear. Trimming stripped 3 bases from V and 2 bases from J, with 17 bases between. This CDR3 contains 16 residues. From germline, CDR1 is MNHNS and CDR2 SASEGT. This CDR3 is CASSDDGTPGTYEQYF. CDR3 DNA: TGTGCCAGCAGTGATGATGGAACTCCCGGAACCTACGAGCAGTACTTC.

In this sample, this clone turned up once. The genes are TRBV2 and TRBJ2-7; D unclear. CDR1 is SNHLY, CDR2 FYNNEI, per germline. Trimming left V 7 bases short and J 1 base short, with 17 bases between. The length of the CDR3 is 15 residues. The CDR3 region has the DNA TGTGCCAGCAAAATAGGGCAGGAGAAATCCTACGAGCAGTACTTC. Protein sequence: CASKIGQEKSYEQYF.

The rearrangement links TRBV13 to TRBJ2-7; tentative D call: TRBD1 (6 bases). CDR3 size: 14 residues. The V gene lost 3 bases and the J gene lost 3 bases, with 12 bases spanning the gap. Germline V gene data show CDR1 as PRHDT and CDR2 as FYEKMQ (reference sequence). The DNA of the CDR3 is TGTGCCAGCAGCTTGGCAGGGGCCCGCTACGAGCAGTACTTC. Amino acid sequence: CASSLAGARYEQYF.

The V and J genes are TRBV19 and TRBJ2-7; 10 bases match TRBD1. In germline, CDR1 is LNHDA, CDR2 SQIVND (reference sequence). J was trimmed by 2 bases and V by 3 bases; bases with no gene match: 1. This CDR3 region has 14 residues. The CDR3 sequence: CASSIGQGAYEQYF. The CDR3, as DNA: TGTGCCAGTAGTATTGGACAGGGGGCCTACGAGCAGTACTTC.

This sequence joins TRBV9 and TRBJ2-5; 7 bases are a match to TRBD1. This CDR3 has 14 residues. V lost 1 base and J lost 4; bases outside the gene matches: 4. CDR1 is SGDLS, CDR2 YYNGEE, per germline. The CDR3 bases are TGTGCCAGCAGCGTAAGAGGGACAGCAGAGACCCAGTACTTC. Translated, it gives CASSVRGTAETQYF.

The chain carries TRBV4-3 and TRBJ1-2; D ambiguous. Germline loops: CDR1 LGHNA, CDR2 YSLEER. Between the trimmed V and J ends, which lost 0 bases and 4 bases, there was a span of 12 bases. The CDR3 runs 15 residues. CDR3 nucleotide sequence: TGCGCCAGCAGCCAAGATACACGGCTTTTCTATGGCTACACCTTC. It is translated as CASSQDTRLFYGYTF.

CDR3 region: CASSQDNGHYEQYF. In DNA form, the CDR3 reads TGCGCCAGCAGCCAAGATAACGGCCACTACGAGCAGTACTTC. J is TRBJ2-7 and V is TRBV4-3; no clear D gene. The length of the CDR3 is 14 residues. Trimming removed 0 bases from V and 3 bases from J, with 9 bases in between. Per the germline V gene, CDR1 is LGHNA and CDR2 is YSLEER.

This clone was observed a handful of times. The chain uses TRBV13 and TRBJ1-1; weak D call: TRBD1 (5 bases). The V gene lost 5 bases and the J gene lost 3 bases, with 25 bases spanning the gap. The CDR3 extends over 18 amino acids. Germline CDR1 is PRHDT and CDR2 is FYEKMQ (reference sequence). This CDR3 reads CASSLEGFRGVVDTEAFF. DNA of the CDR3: TGTGCCAGCAGCCTAGAGGGCTTCCGAGGGGTCGTGGACACTGAAGCTTTCTTT.

For the CDR3, the DNA is TGTGCCAGCAGTCCCCCGGGTGCTTTTAGGACCGGGGAGCTGTTTTTT. This sequence encodes CASSPPGAFRTGELFF. This chain uses TRBV27 with TRBJ2-2; D gene uncertain. Between the trimmed V and J ends, which lost 5 bases and 5 bases, there was a span of 18 bases. The V gene's germline CDR1 is MNHEY and CDR2 SMNVEV (reference sequence). CDR3 length: 16 residues.

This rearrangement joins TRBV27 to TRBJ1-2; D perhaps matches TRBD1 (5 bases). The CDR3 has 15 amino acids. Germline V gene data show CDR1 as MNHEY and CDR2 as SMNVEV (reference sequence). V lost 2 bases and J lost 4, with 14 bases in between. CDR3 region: CASSLQRGPSYGYTF. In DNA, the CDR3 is TGTGCCAGCAGTTTACAGCGGGGCCCGAGCTATGGCTACACCTTC.

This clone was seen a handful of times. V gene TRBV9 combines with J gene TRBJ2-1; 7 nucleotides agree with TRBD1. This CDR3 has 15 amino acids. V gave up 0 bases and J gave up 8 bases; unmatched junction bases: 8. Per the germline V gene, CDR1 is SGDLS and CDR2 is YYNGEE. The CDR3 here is CASSVDPQGYDEQFF. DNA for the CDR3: TGTGCCAGCAGCGTAGACCCACAGGGGTATGATGAGCAGTTCTTC.

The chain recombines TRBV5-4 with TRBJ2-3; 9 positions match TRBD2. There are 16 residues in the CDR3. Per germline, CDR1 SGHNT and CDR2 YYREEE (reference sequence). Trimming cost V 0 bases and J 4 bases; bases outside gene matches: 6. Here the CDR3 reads CASSLEAGGSSDTQYF. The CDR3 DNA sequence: TGTGCCAGCAGCTTGGAAGCGGGAGGTTCGTCAGATACGCAGTATTTT.

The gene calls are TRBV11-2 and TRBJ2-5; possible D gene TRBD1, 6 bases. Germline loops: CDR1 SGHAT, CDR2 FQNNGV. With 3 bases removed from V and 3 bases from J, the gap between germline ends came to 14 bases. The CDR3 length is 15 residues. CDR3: CASSFGGHDKETQYF. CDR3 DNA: TGTGCCAGCAGCTTTGGGGGACATGATAAAGAGACCCAGTACTTC.

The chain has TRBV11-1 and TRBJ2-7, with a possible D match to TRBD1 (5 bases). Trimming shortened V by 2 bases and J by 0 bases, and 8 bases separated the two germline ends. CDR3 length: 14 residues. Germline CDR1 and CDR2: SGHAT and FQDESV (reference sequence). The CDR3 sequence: CASSLRGISYEQYF. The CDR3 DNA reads TGTGCCAGCAGCTTAAGGGGAATCTCCTACGAGCAGTACTTC. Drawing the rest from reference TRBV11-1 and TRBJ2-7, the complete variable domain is EAEVAQSPRYKITEKSQAVAFWCDPISGHATLYWYRQILGQGPELLVQFQDESVVDDSQLPKDRFSAERLKGVDSTLKIQPAELGDSAMYLCASSLRGISYEQYFGPGTRLTVT.

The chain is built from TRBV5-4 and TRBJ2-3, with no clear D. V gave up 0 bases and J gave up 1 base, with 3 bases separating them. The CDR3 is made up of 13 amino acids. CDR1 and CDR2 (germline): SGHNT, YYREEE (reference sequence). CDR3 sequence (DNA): TGTGCCAGCAGCTTGGGGCGCACAGATACGCAGTATTTT. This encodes CASSLGRTDTQYF.